The entry below gives a single T cell receptor beta chain sequence along with its context. Its antigen specificity is not known. The input lacks base qualities; no much larger clone sits a single base away. This sample stems from a study of control samples from healthy donors and cancer patients (dated by TCRdb to 2020 to 2021). The library was produced with the immunoSEQ multiplex PCR assay. This immuneACCESS table, as held by TCRdb, lists in-frame sequences with V and J called but not all clones. Of the missing ones, under half trace to an unresolved V gene in checked studies; the others have no known cause. This sample has fewer than 200,000 clones in its table, and around 90% of those were observed once. The ten largest clonotypes hold approximately 1.4% of the sample. The germline V gene encodes CDR1 SGHNT and CDR2 YYREEE (reference sequence). Including the terminal cysteine and phenylalanine, the CDR3 comprises 15 residues. Only the CDR3 region is kept as DNA, spanning 45 bases read in frame from base 1. V was cut back by 4 bases and J by 1 base, leaving a gap of 14 bases between them.

This receptor chain uses TRBV5-4 and TRBJ1-1; the D segment could be TRBD1, given 6 matching bases. This TCR came from a man younger than 40 in good health. Material for sequencing was blood. The CDR3: CASSARGRGNTEAFF. The DNA reads as follows: TGTGCCAGCAGCGCGAGAGGCAGGGGGAACACTGAAGCTTTCTTT.